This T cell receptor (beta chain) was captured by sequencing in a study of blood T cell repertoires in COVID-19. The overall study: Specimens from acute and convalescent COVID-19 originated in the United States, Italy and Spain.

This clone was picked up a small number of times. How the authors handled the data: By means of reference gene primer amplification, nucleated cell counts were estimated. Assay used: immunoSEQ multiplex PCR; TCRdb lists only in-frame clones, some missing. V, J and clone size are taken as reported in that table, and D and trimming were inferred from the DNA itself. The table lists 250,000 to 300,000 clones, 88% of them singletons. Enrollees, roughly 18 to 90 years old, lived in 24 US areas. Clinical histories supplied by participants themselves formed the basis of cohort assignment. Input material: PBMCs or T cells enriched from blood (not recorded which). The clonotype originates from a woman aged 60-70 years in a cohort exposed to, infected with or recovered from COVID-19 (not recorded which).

As DNA, the CDR3 is TGTGCCTGGGAAGGGCAGGAGGCCTACGAGCAGTACTTC. The encoded protein is CAWEGQEAYEQYF. The gene calls are TRBV30 and TRBJ2-7, with D possibly TRBD2 on 5 matching bases. Trimming shortened V by 5 bases and J by 2 bases, and 13 bases separated the two germline ends. CDR1 and CDR2 from the germline V gene are GTSNPN and SVGIG (reference sequence). This CDR3 is built from 13 residues.